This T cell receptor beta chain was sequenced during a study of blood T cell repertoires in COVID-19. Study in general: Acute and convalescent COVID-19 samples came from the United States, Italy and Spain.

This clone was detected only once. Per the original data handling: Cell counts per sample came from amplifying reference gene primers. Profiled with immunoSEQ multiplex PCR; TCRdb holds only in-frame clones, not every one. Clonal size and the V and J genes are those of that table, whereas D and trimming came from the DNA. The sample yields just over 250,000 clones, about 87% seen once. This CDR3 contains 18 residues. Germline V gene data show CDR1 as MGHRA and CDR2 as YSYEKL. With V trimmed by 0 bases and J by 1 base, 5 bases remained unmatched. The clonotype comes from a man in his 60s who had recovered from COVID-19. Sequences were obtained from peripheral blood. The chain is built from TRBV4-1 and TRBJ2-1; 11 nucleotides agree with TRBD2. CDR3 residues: CASSQDGTSGFSYNEQFF. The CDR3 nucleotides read TGCGCCAGCAGCCAAGATGGGACTAGCGGTTTTTCCTACAATGAGCAGTTCTTC.